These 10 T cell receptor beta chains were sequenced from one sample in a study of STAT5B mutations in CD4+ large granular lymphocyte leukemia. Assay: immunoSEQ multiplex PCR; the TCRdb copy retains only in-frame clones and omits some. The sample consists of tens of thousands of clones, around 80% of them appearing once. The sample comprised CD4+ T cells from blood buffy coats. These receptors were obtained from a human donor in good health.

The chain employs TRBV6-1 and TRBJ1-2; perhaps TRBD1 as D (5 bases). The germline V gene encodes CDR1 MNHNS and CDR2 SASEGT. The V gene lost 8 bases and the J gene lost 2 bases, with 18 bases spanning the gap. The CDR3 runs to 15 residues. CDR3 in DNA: TGTGCCAGCCGGGACTCCCCCGGAGACAACTATGGCTACACCTTC. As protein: CASRDSPGDNYGYTF.

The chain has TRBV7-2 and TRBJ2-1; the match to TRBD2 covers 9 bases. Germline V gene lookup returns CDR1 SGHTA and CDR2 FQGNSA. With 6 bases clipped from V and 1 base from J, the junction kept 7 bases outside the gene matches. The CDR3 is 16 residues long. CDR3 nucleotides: TGTGCCAGCAGTTTTAGAGCGGGAGGTTCCTACAATGAGCAGTTCTTC. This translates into CASSFRAGGSYNEQFF.

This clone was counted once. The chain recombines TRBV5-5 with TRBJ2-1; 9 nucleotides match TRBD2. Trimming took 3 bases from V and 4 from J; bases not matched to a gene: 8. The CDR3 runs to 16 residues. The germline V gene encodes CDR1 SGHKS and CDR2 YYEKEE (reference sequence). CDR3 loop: CASSWDSGSAYNEQFF. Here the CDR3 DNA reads TGTGCCAGCAGCTGGGATAGCGGGAGCGCGTACAATGAGCAGTTCTTC.

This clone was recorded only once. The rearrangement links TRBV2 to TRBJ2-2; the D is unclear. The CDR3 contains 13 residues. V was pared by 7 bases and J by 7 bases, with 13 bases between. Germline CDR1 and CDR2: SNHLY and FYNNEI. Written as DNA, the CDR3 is TGTGCCAGCACTGTGGGGTTCCACGGGGAGCTGTTTTTT. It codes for CASTVGFHGELFF.

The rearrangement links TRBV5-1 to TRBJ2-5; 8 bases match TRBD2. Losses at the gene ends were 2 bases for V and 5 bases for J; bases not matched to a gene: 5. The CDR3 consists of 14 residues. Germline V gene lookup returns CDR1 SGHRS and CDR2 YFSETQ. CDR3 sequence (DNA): TGCGCCAGCAGCTTTTCAACGGGGGGGGAGACCCAGTACTTC. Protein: CASSFSTGGETQYF. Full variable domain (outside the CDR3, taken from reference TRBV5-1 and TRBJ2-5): KAGVTQTPRYLIKTRGQQVTLSCSPISGHRSVSWYQQTPGQGLQFLFEYFSETQRNKGNFPGRFSGRQFSNSRSEMNVSTLELGDSALYLCASSFSTGGETQYFGPGTRLLVL.

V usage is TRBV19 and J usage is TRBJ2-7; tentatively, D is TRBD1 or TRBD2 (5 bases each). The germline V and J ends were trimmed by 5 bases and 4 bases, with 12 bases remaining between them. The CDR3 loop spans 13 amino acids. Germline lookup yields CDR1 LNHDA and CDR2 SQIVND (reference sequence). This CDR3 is CASSSGRAYEQYF. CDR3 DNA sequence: TGTGCCAGTAGTTCGGGACGGGCGTACGAGCAGTACTTC. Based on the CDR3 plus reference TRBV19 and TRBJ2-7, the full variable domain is DGGITQSPKYLFRKEGQNVTLSCEQNLNHDAMYWYRQDPGQGLRLIYYSQIVNDFQKGDIAEGYSVSREKKESFPLTVTSAQKNPTAFYLCASSSGRAYEQYFGPGTRLTVT.

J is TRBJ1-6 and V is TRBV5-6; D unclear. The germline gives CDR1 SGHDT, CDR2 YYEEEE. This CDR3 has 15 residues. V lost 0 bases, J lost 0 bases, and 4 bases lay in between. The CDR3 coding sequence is TGTGCCAGCAGCTTGGGCAGCTCCTATAATTCACCCCTCCACTTT. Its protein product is CASSLGSSYNSPLHF.

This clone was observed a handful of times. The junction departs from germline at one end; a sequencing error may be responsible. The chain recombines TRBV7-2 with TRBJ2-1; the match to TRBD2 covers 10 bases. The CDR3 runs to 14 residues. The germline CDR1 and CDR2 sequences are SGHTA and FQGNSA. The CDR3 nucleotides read TGTGCCAGCAGCATAGCGGGGGGATTCGATGAGCAGTTCTTC. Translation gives CASSIAGGFDEQFF.

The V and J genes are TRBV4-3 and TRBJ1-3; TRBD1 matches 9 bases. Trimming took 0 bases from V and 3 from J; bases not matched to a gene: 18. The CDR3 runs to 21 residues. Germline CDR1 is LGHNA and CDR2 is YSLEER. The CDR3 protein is CASSQDRPGTGLNMYGNTIYF. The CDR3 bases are TGCGCCAGCAGCCAAGATCGACCCGGGACAGGGTTAAATATGTATGGAAACACCATATATTTT.

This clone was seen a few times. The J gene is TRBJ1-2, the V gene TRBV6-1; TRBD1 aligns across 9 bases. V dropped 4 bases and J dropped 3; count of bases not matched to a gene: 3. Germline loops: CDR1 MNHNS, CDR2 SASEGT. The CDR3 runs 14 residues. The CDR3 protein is CASSGRTGDYGYTF. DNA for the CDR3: TGTGCCAGCAGTGGACGGACAGGGGACTATGGCTACACCTTC.